This T cell receptor (beta chain) was found in a study of CD8 T cells in Susac syndrome. Overall study findings and caveats: It was acknowledged by the study that relatively few individuals were included in its TCR sequencing and HLA analysis.

Worth noting for this clonotype: Its antigen remains unidentified.

The germline V and J ends were trimmed by 2 bases and 3 bases, with 7 bases remaining between them. Germline V gives CDR1 SGHAT, CDR2 FQNNGV. This CDR3 is built from 13 residues. CD8+ and CD4+ T cells were negatively isolated; TEMRA cells were FACS-enriched. RNA totalling about 0.5 to 1 ug underwent reverse transcription with random hexamers. TCRdb re-derived calls from the immunoSEQ multiplex PCR reads in MiXCR, one entry per CDR3 protein. Here the sample spans around 140,000 distinct CDR3 sequences, 75% to 90% being singletons. The source material was CD8+ T cells from PBMCs. This receptor was identified in a human donor with multiple sclerosis. V is TRBV11-2 and J is TRBJ1-1; D uncertain. The CDR3 reads CASSLSGHTEAFF. Written as DNA, the CDR3 is TGTGCCAGCAGCTTATCAGGCCACACTGAAGCTTTCTTT.